These 17 T cell receptor beta chains were sequenced from one sample in a study of Ad26.COV2.S vaccination and SARS-CoV-2 variants (dated by TCRdb to the early 2020s). The treatment or condition label corresponds to: around 19 received Ad26.COV2.S at low or high dose, single or two shots; 5 received placebo; per-sample allocation not given. Repertoires of vaccine and placebo recipients were sequenced from samples taken on day 63 after the first injection. The library was made by the immunoSEQ multiplex PCR assay. TCRdb carries this immuneACCESS record with in-frame sequences only. Its versions omit some clonotypes, under half of them owing to an unresolved V gene in the studies checked, with the rest unexplained. The sample table records about 330,000 clones; roughly nine tenths of these occur just once. Together, the top ten hold 5% to 6.5% of the sample. The sequencing used peripheral blood, collected in a trial of Ad26.COV2.S vaccine versus placebo. The source is a person aged 18-65 years who received the Ad26.COV2.S COVID-19 vaccine or a placebo.

The chain has TRBV2 and TRBJ2-5, with D possibly being TRBD1 or TRBD2 (6 bases each). V was cut by 4 bases and J by 2 bases, with 14 bases left in between. The CDR3 sequence is 15 residues long. CDR1 and CDR2 (germline): SNHLY, FYNNEI. DNA for the CDR3: TGTGCCAGCAGTGGGGTTGGAGGGGGACAAGAGACCCAGTACTTC. Protein sequence: CASSGVGGGQETQYF.

CDR3 coding DNA: TGTGCCAGCGGGTCGACAGGGGTAGAGACAGATACGCAGTATTTT. It is translated as CASGSTGVETDTQYF. The chain joins TRBV6-6 to TRBJ2-3; TRBD1 matches 8 bases. The CDR3 has 15 amino acids. CDR1 and CDR2 from the germline V gene are MNHNY and SVGAGI (reference sequence). J gave up 3 bases and V 8 bases, and 10 bases lay outside the gene matches.

This clone appeared a few times. The rearrangement joins TRBV28 to TRBJ1-6, with D uncertain. The CDR3 is made up of 13 amino acids. V lost 5 bases and J lost 7, with 9 bases in between. CDR1 MDHEN and CDR2 SYDVKM come from the germline V gene. The CDR3: CASSPGPNSPLHF. The CDR3 coding sequence is TGTGCCAGCAGTCCAGGACCCAATTCACCCCTCCACTTT. Drawing the rest from reference TRBV28 and TRBJ1-6, the complete variable domain is DVKVTQSSRYLVKRTGEKVFLECVQDMDHENMFWYRQDPGLGLRLIYFSYDVKMKEKGDIPEGYSVSREKKERFSLILESASTNQTSMYLCASSPGPNSPLHFGNGTRLTVT.

This clone is a singleton in its sample. The chain links TRBV3-1 (or the pseudogene TRBV3-2) to TRBJ1-1; no reliable D call. CDR1 is LGHDT, CDR2 YNNKEL, per germline (reference sequence). The CDR3 consists of 13 residues. V was shortened by 3 bases and J by 1 base, with 6 bases between the two germline ends. The CDR3 region has the DNA TGTGCCAGCAGCCACCGACAGAACACTGAAGCTTTCTTT. Its protein is CASSHRQNTEAFF.

Details on this clone: The same CDR3 also results from other DNA sequences found in this sample. V gene TRBV11-3 combines with J gene TRBJ1-1; tentative D call: TRBD1 (6 bases). The CDR3 contains 12 residues. Germline assignment: CDR1 SGHNT and CDR2 YENEEA. V was clipped by 5 bases and J by 5 bases, with 9 bases between them. CDR3 region: CASSQGGTEAFF. In nucleotides, the CDR3 is TGTGCCAGCAGCCAAGGGGGAACTGAAGCTTTCTTT.

This sequence joins TRBV29-1 and TRBJ1-2; a weak D match, TRBD1 (5 bases). V gave up 0 bases and J gave up 4 bases, with 9 bases separating them. The germline gives CDR1 SQVTM, CDR2 ANQGSEA. The CDR3 runs to 13 residues. In nucleotides, the CDR3 is TGCAGCGTTGAAGATCTGGGGGGCTATGGCTACACCTTC. Translating it yields CSVEDLGGYGYTF.

The rearrangement links TRBV6-5 to TRBJ1-1; D unclear. CDR1 is MNHEY and CDR2 is SVGAGI in the germline V gene. Trimming cost V 11 bases and J 4 bases, with 11 bases left between them. CDR3 length equals 11 residues. The DNA for the CDR3 is TGTGCCGCTGGGAGTTCCACTGAAGCTTTCTTT. Its translation: CAAGSSTEAFF.

V and J are TRBV4-3 and TRBJ1-1, with 9 nucleotides matching TRBD1. Germline V CDR1 and CDR2: LGHNA, YSLEER. V lost 2 bases to trimming and J lost 12 bases; unmatched junction nucleotides: 7. CDR3 size: 13 residues. CDR3 region: CASSQKRGQGSFF. CDR3 DNA sequence: TGCGCCAGCAGCCAAAAAAGGGGACAGGGCTCTTTCTTT.

V usage is TRBV2 and J usage is TRBJ2-2, with 9 bases identical to TRBD1. V lost 8 bases, J lost 1 base, and 2 bases stayed unmatched. The length of the CDR3 is 14 residues. Germline V lookup: CDR1 SNHLY, CDR2 FYNNEI. CDR3 coding DNA: TGTGCCAGCGGGGGACAGGGGAACACCGGGGAGCTGTTTTTT. It translates to CASGGQGNTGELFF.

This chain links TRBV5-1 with TRBJ1-1; TRBD1 might be the D (6 bases). The CDR3 runs to 14 residues. CDR1 is SGHRS and CDR2 is YFSETQ in the germline V gene. The V gene lost 3 bases and the J gene lost 2 bases, with 11 bases spanning the gap. The CDR3 spells CASSSTGPNTEAFF. CDR3 in DNA: TGCGCCAGCAGCTCCACAGGGCCAAACACTGAAGCTTTCTTT.

The J gene is TRBJ1-5, the V gene TRBV9; D gene uncertain. There are 14 residues in the CDR3. In germline, CDR1 is SGDLS, CDR2 YYNGEE. V was clipped by 0 bases and J by 1 base, with 5 bases between them. CDR3 protein: CASSVAGSNQPQHF. The DNA of the CDR3 is TGTGCCAGCAGCGTAGCTGGGAGCAATCAGCCCCAGCATTTT. The full variable domain, in which reference TRBV9 and TRBJ1-5 provide the parts outside the CDR3, is DSGVTQTPKHLITATGQRVTLRCSPRSGDLSVYWYQQSLDQGLQFLIQYYNGEERAKGNILERFSAQQFPDLHSELNLSSLELGDSALYFCASSVAGSNQPQHFGDGTRLSIL.

This chain uses TRBV6-6 with TRBJ1-5, with D unclear. Germline V lookup: CDR1 MNHNY, CDR2 SVGAGI (reference sequence). The CDR3 totals 12 residues. Trimming took off 7 bases at V and 1 base at J, with 5 bases between the two ends. Here the CDR3 DNA reads TGTGCCAGCATGGCCAGCAATCAGCCCCAGCATTTT. Translating it yields CASMASNQPQHF.

The chain combines TRBV24-1 with TRBJ2-2; D is unclear. V lost 2 bases, J lost 3 bases, and 3 bases lay in between. CDR1 and CDR2 from the germline V gene are KGHDR and SFDVKD. The CDR3 contains 13 residues. Written as DNA, the CDR3 is TGTGCCACCAGTGATTCAGACACCGGGGAGCTGTTTTTT. Residues: CATSDSDTGELFF.

The rearrangement joins TRBV6-2 or TRBV6-3 to TRBJ1-1; D is ambiguous. This CDR3 is built from 14 residues. Between the trimmed V and J ends, which lost 6 bases and 5 bases, there was a span of 16 bases. Germline V gene data show CDR1 as MNHEY and CDR2 as SVGEGT. The CDR3 DNA sequence: TGTGCCAGCAGCCAGAACTGGGCCTTAACTGAAGCTTTCTTT. Its protein product is CASSQNWALTEAFF.

This chain joins TRBV5-6 and TRBJ1-6; no reliable D call. The CDR3 covers 12 residues. V lost 0 bases to trimming and J lost 8 bases, with 3 bases between them. Germline V CDR1 and CDR2: SGHDT, YYEEEE. The CDR3 reads CASSLGDSPLHF. For the CDR3, the DNA is TGTGCCAGCAGCTTGGGGGATTCACCCCTCCACTTT.

The V gene is TRBV7-9, the J gene TRBJ2-3; D not certain. V shed 0 bases and J shed 3 bases, with 1 base lying between them. CDR1 and CDR2 from the germline V gene are SEHNR and FQNEAQ (reference sequence). The CDR3 runs 12 residues. The CDR3 spells CASSLATDTQYF. CDR3 DNA sequence: TGTGCCAGCAGCTTAGCAACAGATACGCAGTATTTT.

The chain links TRBV7-6 to TRBJ2-3; 8 bases agree with TRBD2. Germline CDR1 SGHVS, CDR2 FNYEAQ. J lost 5 bases, V lost 6 bases, and 13 bases had no gene match. This CDR3 is built from 16 residues. Written as DNA, the CDR3 is TGTGCCAGCAGAGAGGGGTCGGGAGGGCCAATAGATACGCAGTATTTT. This translates into CASREGSGGPIDTQYF. Complete variable domain (other parts from reference TRBV7-6 and TRBJ2-3): GAGVSQSPRYKVTKRGQDVALRCDPISGHVSLYWYRQALGQGPEFLTYFNYEAQQDKSGLPNDRFSAERPEGSISTLTIQRTEQRDSAMYRCASREGSGGPIDTQYFGPGTRLTVL.